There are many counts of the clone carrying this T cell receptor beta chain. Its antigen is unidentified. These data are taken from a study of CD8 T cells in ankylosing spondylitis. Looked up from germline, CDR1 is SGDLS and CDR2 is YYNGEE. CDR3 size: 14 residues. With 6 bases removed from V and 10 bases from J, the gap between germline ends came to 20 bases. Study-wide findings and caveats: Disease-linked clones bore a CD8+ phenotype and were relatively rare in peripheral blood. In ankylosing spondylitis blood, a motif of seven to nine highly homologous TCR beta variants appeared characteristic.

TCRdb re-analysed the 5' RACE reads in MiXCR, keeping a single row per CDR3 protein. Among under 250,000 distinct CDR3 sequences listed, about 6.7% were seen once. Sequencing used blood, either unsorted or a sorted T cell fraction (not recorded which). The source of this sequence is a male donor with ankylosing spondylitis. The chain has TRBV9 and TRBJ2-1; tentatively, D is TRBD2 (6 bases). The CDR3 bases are TGTGCCAGCAAGTCCTCATGGGGGGTGGAGGAGCAGTTCTTC. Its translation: CASKSSWGVEEQFF.